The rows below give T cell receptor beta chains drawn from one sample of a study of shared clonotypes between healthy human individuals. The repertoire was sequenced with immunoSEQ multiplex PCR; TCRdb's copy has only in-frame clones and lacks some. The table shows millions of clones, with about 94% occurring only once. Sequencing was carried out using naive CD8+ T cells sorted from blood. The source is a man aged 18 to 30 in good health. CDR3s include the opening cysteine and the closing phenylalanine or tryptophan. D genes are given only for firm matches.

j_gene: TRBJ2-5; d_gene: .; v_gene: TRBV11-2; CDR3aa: CASSLTSRGEETQYF
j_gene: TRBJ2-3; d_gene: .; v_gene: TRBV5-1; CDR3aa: CASSLFSDTQYF
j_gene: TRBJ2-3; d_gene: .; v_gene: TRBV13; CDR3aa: CASSGARFGSDTQYF
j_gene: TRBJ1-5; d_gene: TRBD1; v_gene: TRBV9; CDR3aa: CASSPTGDSNQPQHF
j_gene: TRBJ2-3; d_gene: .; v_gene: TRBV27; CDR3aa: CASRDTAPDTQYF
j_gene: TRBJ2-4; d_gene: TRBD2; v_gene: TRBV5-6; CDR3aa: CASSTGLVSIQYF
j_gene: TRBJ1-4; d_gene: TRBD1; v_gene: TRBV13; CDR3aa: CASSLLTGEETNEKLFF
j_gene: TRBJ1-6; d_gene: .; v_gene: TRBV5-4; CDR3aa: CASSLVGNSPLHF
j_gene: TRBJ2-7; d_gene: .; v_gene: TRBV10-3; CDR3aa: CAISELEGLSSYEQYF
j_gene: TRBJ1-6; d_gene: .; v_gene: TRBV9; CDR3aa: CASSGGGNNSPLHF
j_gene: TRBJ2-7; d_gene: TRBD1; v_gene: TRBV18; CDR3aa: CASSPPPGTGLYEQYF
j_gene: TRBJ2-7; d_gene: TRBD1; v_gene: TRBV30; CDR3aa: CAWSADRGRQYF
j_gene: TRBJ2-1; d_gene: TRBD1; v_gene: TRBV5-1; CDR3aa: CASSLAGTAYSNEQFF
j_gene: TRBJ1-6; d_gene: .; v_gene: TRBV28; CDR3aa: CASSLMGGANSPLHF
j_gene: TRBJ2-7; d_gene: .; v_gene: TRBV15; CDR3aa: CATSSYSYEQYF
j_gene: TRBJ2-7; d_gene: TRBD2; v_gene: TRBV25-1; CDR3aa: CASSAGGYEQYF
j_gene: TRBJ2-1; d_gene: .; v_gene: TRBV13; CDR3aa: CASSFRTNPYNEQFF
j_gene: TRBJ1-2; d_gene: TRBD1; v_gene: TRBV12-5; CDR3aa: CASGLALQGKSNYGYTF
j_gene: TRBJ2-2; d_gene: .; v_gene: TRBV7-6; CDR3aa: CASSLAGRVGELFF
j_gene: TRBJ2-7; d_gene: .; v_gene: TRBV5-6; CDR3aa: CASSLGGLAIYEQYF
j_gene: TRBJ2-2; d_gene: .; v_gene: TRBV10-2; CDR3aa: CASSDRNTGELFF
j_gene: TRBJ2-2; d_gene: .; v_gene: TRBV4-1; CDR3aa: CASSQTRDPNTGELFF
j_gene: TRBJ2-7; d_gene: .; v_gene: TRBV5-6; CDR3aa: CASSLVRSYEQYF
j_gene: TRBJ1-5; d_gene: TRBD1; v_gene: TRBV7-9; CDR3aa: CASSPTGTAKDNQPQHF
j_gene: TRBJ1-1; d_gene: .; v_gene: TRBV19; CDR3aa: CASSETGGTEAFF
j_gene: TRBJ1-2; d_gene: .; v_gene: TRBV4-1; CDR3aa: CASSQTGGSGYTF
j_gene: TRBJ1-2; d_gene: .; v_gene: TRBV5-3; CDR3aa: CARSASPEGYTF
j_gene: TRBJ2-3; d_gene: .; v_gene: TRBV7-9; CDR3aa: CASSFWYMGADTQYF
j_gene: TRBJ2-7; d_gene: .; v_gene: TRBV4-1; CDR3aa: CASSQDRGYEQYF
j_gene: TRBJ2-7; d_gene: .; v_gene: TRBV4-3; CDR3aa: CASSQETGAGYEQYF
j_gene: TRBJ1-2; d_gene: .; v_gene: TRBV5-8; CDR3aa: CASFLGAKSGYTF
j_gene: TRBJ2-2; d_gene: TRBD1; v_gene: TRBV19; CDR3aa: CASRGQINTGELFF
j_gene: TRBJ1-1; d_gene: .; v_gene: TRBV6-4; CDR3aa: CASQHEGIEAFF
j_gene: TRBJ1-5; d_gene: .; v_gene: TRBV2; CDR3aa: CASSDLGQGIDQPQHF
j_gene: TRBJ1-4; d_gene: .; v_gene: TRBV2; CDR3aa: CASKTRVGKLFF
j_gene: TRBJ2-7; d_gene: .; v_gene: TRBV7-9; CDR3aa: CASGSGHYYEQYF
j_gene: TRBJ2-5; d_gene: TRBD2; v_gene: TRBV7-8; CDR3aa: CASSLISGSLETQYF
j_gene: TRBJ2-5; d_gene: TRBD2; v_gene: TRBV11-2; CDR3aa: CASSLGTSGLVRGETQYF
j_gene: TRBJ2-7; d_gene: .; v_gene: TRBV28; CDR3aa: CASSPAGFEQYF
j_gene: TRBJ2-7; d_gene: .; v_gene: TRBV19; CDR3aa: CASSIGPEGEQYF
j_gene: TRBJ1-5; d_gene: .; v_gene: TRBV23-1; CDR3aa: CASSRGAGDEGNQPQHF
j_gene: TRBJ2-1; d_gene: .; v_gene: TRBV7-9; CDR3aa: CASSSGGIIDEQFF
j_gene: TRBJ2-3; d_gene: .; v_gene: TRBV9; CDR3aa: CASSGVRDSSSTDTQYF
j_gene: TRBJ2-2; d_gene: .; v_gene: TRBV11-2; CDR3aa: CASSLGGAGELFF
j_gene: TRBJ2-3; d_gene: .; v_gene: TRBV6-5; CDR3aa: CASSQMGSTDTQYF
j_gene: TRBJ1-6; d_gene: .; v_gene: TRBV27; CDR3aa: CASSLLHMDSPLHF
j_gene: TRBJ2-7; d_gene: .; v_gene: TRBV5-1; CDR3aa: CASSWDIAGFEQYF
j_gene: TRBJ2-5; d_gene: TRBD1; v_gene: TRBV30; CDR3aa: CAWGTRDRVAETQYF
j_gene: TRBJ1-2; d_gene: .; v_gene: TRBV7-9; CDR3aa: CASSLVTVRENGYTF
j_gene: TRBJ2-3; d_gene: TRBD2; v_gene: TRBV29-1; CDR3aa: CSVEAGLAGATQYF
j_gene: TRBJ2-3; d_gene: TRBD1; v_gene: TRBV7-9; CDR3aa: CASSIPRGGVDTQYF
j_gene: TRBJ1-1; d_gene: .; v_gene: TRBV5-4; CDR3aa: CASSPDRPNTEAFF
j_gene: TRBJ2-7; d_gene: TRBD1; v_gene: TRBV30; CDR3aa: CAWSTGTGSYEQYF
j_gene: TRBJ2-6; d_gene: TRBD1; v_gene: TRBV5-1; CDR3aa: CASSLGGTGFPHSGANVLTF
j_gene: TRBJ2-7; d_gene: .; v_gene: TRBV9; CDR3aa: CASSPRGSSYEQYF
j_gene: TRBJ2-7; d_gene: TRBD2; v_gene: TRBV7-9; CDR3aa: CASSLGGTSGYEQYF
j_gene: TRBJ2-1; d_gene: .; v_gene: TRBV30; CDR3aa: CAWSGLAPHEQFF